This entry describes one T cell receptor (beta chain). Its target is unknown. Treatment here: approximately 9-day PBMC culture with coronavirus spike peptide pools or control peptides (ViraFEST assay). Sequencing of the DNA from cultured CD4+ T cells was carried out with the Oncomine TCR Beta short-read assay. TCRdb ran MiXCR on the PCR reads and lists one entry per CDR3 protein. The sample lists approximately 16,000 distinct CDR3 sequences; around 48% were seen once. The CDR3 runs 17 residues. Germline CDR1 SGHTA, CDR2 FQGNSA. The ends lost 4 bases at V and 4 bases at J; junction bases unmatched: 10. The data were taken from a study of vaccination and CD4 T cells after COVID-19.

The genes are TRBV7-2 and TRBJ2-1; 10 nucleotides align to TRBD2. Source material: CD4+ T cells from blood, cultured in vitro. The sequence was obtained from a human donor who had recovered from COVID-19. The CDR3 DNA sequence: TGTGCCAGCAGCTCCAGGCCCGGGACTAGCGCATACAATGAGCAGTTCTTC. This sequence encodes CASSSRPGTSAYNEQFF. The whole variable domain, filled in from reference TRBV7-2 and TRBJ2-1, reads GAGVSQSPSNKVTEKGKDVELRCDPISGHTALYWYRQSLGQGLEFLIYFQGNSAPDKSGLPSDRFSAERTGGSVSTLTIQRTQQEDSAVYLCASSSRPGTSAYNEQFFGPGTRLTVL.